This T cell receptor (beta chain) was obtained from a study of PD-1 blockade in classical Hodgkin lymphoma (dated by TCRdb to between 2020 and 2021). Concerning the study at large: Nivolumab dosing was 3 mg/kg intravenously every 2 weeks, continuing until either disease progression or unacceptable toxicity. The study used CyTOF and TCR beta sequencing to define a peripheral blood immune signature of response to PD-1 blockade in classical Hodgkin lymphoma. Broad study findings and their caveats: Newly diagnosed patients were reported to have lower baseline TCR diversity than healthy donors, and relapsed/refractory patients were reported to have lower baseline TCR diversity still. A significant rise by C4D1 was seen in CD4+ but not CD8+ TCR diversity (p=0.0027 vs p=0.16), with the rise being most apparent in complete responders (p=0.02). The study was limited to a single clinical trial cohort, and causes of repertoire differences, possibly disease activity or prior therapy, remained undefined. Trial patients achieving complete response had baseline diversity similar to newly diagnosed patients, whereas partial responders and progressors had significantly lower diversity. Diversity was lower in patients who began nivolumab less than 1 year after ASCT, so these patients were left out of later analyses to avoid confounding by immune reconstitution.

The CDR3 sequence holds 13 residues, the cysteine and phenylalanine included. Solely the CDR3 DNA is kept, with 39 bases framed from the first base. CDR1 and CDR2 were assigned from the germline V gene as SGDLS and YYNGEE. V lost 2 bases and J lost 6 bases; the stretch between them is 8 bases long. The Qiagen DNeasy kit was used to extract genomic DNA from unsorted PBMCs and from the negatively selected CD4+ and CD8+ fractions. TCR beta CDR3 regions were subjected to amplification by immunoSEQ multiplex PCR with primers that anneal to V and J segments. A synthetic immune receptor repertoire was used to minimize amplification bias, and remaining bias was computationally removed after sequencing. The study's own analysis went as follows. Repertoire diversity was quantified as the Shannon entropy index using custom Python scripts. The unsorted, CD4+ and CD8+ repertoires were each analyzed separately, with the exception of combined analyses, where CD4+ and CD8+ sequences were merged in silico. A clone counted as expanded when the clone's frequency after treatment rose at least 2-fold relative to C1D1, and clones undetected at baseline were given a pseudocount of 0.5. Clones with 0 or 1 copy at C1D1 were defined as singleton clones, while clones with 2 or more copies were defined as non-singleton clones. Clones expanded in unsorted samples were labelled as CD4+, CD8+ or unknown by matching protein sequences in sorted samples from the same patient. Wilcoxon tests were applied to paired samples to test diversity changes from C1D1 to C4D1. This is the immuneACCESS table as TCRdb keeps it, with only in-frame sequences that have V and J called. A part of the clones is gone; compared with another copy, unresolved V genes explain less than half, and the rest is unexplained. From that table come the V and J calls and clone size; the DNA was used to work out D and trimming. This sample holds several thousand clones; over 75% were observed only once. The ten largest clones add up to 28% of the sample.

This clone was seen only a few times. Its recognized antigen is unknown. Base qualities are not at hand, and no much larger clone is one base apart. Explained via the paper, the time point label denotes: cycle 4 day 1 (C4D1), after six to seven weeks of nivolumab. Relapse after autologous stem cell transplantation had occurred in all trial patients, and cohorts A, B and C were distinguished by prior brentuximab vedotin exposure. A Miltenyi CD8+ T cell isolation kit was used for magnetic negative selection to purify CD8+ T cells from thawed PBMCs. A total of over 50 patients with relapsed/refractory classical Hodgkin lymphoma made up the trial cohort, and each patient's best overall response was complete response, partial response or progressive disease. In the multi-cohort phase II CheckMate 205 trial, trial patients received single-agent nivolumab. Best overall response was determined by an independent review committee according to the 2007 International Working Group response criteria. Trial PBMCs were obtained immediately prior to nivolumab initiation (C1D1) and on therapy at cycle 2 day 1 and cycle 4 day 1. After peripheral blood was drawn into 8 mL Vacutainer Cell Preparation Tubes, PBMCs were isolated by centrifugation and then cryopreserved. Purified CD4+ and CD8+ fractions were prepared only for cases where an additional PBMC sample was available. On LS columns in a quadroMACS separator, the magnetically labelled cells were depleted, and the flow-through was collected as the purified fraction.

The chain employs TRBV9 and TRBJ2-2; no D segment can be confidently identified. The specimen comprised CD8+ T cells from blood, sampled before the fourth cycle of nivolumab. The clonotype originates from a human donor with classical Hodgkin lymphoma. The CDR3: CASSVDPAGELFF. The sequenced DNA is TGTGCCAGCAGCGTGGATCCGGCCGGGGAGCTGTTTTTT.